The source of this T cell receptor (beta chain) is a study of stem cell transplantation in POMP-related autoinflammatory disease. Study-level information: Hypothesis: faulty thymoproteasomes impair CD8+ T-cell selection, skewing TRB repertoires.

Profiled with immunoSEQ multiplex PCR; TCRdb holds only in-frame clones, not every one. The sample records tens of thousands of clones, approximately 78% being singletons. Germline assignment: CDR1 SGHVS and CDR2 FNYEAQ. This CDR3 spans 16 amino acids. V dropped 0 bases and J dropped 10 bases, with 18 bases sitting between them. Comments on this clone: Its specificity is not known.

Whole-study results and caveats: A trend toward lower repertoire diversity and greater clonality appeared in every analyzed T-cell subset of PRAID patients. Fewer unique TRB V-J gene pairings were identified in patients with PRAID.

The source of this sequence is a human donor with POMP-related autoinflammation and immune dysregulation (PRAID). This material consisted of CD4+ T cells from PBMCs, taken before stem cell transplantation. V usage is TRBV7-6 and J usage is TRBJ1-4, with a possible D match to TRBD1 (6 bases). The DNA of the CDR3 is TGTGCCAGCAGCTTAGCATATTTCGCGGGGGCGCGAAAACTGTTTTTT. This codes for CASSLAYFAGARKLFF.